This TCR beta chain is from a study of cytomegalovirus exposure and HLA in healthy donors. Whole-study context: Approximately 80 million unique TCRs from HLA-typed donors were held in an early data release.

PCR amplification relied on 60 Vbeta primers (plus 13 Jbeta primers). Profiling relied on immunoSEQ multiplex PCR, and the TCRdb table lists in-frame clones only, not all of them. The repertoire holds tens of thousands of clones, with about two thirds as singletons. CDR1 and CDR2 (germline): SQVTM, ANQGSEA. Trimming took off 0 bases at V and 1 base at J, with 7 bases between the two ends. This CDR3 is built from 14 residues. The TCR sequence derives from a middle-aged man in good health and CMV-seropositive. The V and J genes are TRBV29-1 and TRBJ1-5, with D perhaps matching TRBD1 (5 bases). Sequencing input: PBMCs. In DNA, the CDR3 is TGCAGCGTTGAAGACGGGGGGAGCAATCAGCCCCAGCATTTT. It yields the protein CSVEDGGSNQPQHF.